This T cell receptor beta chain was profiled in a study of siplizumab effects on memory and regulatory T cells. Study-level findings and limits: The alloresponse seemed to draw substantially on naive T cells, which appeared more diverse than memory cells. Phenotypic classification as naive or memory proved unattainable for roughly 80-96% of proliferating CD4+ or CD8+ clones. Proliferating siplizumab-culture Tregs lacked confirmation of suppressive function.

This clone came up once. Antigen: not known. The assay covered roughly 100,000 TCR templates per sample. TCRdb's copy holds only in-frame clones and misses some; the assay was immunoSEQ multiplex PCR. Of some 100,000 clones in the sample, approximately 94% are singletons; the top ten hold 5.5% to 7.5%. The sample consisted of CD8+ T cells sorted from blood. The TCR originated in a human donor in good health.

The CDR3 nucleotides read TGTGCCAGCAGCGACCAGACACTGAACACTGAAGCTTTCTTT. Encoded protein: CASSDQTLNTEAFF. This chain connects TRBV7-2 to TRBJ1-1; no clear D. Germline lookup yields CDR1 SGHTA and CDR2 FQGNSA. This CDR3 is built from 14 residues. V was clipped by 5 bases and J by 0 bases, with 10 bases between them.